This entry describes one T cell receptor beta chain. The sample originates from a study of cytomegalovirus exposure and HLA in healthy donors. Germline V gives CDR1 LNHDA, CDR2 SQIVND (reference sequence). The V end lost 1 base, the J end lost 3 bases, and 16 bases lay between the germline ends. The CDR3 sequence is 17 residues long. 60 Vbeta and 13 Jbeta primers were used in PCR. Data came from immunoSEQ multiplex PCR; TCRdb stores just in-frame clones and leaves some out. The sample contains about 140,000 clones, roughly four fifths of which appear only once. Sequencing was performed on PBMCs. This sequence originates from a female donor in good health and CMV-seronegative. This sequence joins TRBV19 and TRBJ2-1; the D is unclear. In DNA form, the CDR3 reads TGTGCCAGTAGTATAGGTCTTACGACGGGTGACTACAATGAGCAGTTCTTC. This encodes CASSIGLTTGDYNEQFF.